This passage covers 10 T cell receptor beta chains from one sample sequenced in a study of cytomegalovirus exposure and HLA in healthy donors. In the PCR, 60 Vbeta and 13 Jbeta primers were used. Repertoires were generated with immunoSEQ multiplex PCR, while TCRdb's copy carries only in-frame clones and drops some. The sample records some 170,000 clones, under 85% being singletons. The specimen sequenced was PBMCs. The receptor set was obtained from a male donor in good health and CMV-seronegative.

Comment on this clone: The junction departs from germline at one end; a sequencing error may be responsible. The rearrangement uses TRBV6-6 and TRBJ2-3; D gene uncertain. This CDR3 is 13 amino acids long. Germline CDR1 and CDR2: MNHNY and SVGAGI (reference sequence). The CDR3 DNA is TGTGCCAGCAGATACTCCGAACTCCGAGTCGAGTATTTT. It encodes CASRYSELRVEYF.

This clone has ten or more counts. V is TRBV10-2 and J is TRBJ2-1; D gene ambiguous. Trimming pared 6 bases from V and 5 bases from J, leaving 5 bases between. Germline V gene lookup returns CDR1 WSHSY and CDR2 SAAADI. This CDR3 has 11 amino acids. The CDR3 coding sequence is TGCGCCAGCAGATTTAACAATGAGCAGTTCTTC. This translates into CASRFNNEQFF.

This clone has only a few counts. The rearrangement joins TRBV6-5 to TRBJ2-1, with D unresolved. With 0 bases removed from V and 10 bases from J, the gap between germline ends came to 13 bases. The germline V gene encodes CDR1 MNHEY and CDR2 SVGAGI. The CDR3 has 14 residues. The CDR3 protein is CASSYSSDPVEQFF. DNA for the CDR3: TGTGCCAGCAGTTACTCATCCGATCCGGTGGAGCAGTTCTTC.

This chain connects TRBV5-6 to TRBJ1-6; the match to TRBD1 covers 9 bases. This CDR3 spans 15 amino acids. V dropped 4 bases and J dropped 8; count of bases not matched to a gene: 7. Germline loops: CDR1 SGHDT, CDR2 YYEEEE. The CDR3, as DNA: TGTGCCAGCAGCGGATGGGACAGGGAGTATTCACCCCTCCACTTT. Translating it yields CASSGWDREYSPLHF.

The chain couples TRBV14 to TRBJ2-2; possibly TRBD2 for D (6 bases). V was shortened by 3 bases and J by 6 bases, with 14 bases between the two germline ends. Looked up from germline, CDR1 is SGHDN and CDR2 is FVKESK. The CDR3 covers 15 residues. CDR3 nucleotides: TGTGCCAGCAGCCAGATTGGGGCTAGCGCCGGGGAGCTGTTTTTT. It is translated as CASSQIGASAGELFF.

This clone was seen a handful of times. V is TRBV4-2 and J is TRBJ1-1; D is uncertain. Between the trimmed V and J ends, which lost 2 bases and 1 base, there was a span of 14 bases. From germline, CDR1 is LGHNA and CDR2 YNFKEQ. The CDR3 spans 16 residues. The CDR3 DNA sequence: TGTGCCAGCAGCCAAACAGCTTATGATAGGAACACTGAAGCTTTCTTT. It yields the protein CASSQTAYDRNTEAFF.

In regard to this clone: Other DNA sequences from this sample encode an identical CDR3 as well. The gene calls are TRBV19 and TRBJ2-7; maybe TRBD2 (6 bases). V dropped 1 base and J dropped 2 bases, with 9 bases sitting between them. Per the germline V gene, CDR1 is LNHDA and CDR2 is SQIVND (reference sequence). CDR3 length: 14 amino acids. The CDR3 region is CASSIAGRTYEQYF. DNA of the CDR3: TGTGCCAGTAGTATAGCGGGGAGGACCTACGAGCAGTACTTC.

This sequence joins TRBV7-3 and TRBJ2-6; D gene unclear. The CDR3 contains 14 residues. Germline CDR1 reads SGHTA; CDR2 reads FQGTGA. The V end lost 5 bases, the J end lost 4 bases, and 9 bases lay between the germline ends. CDR3 nucleotides: TGTGCCAGCAGCCCGATCGGGGGGGCCAACGTCCTGACTTTC. Translating it yields CASSPIGGANVLTF.

On this clone: Other DNA sequences in the sample encode the same CDR3. The rearrangement joins TRBV9 to TRBJ1-1; D is ambiguous. The CDR3 extends over 13 amino acids. Trimming left V 0 bases short and J 1 base short, with 4 bases between. Per germline, CDR1 SGDLS and CDR2 YYNGEE. The CDR3, as DNA: TGTGCCAGCAGCGTAGATCGGAACACTGAAGCTTTCTTT. Its translation: CASSVDRNTEAFF.

This clone has a single count. The gene calls are TRBV5-1 and TRBJ1-5, with D possibly TRBD1 on 5 matching bases. The CDR3 sequence is 15 residues long. V was cut by 0 bases and J by 5 bases, with 12 bases left in between. CDR1 is SGHRS, CDR2 YFSETQ, per germline. DNA of the CDR3: TGCGCCAGCAGCTTGGGGACACTCAGGGATCAGCCCCAGCATTTT. Its translation is CASSLGTLRDQPQHF.